Detailed here is one TCR beta chain. The sample comes from a study of blood T cells in healthy people across ages. Each of the donors had 9 to 10 milliliters of peripheral blood drawn into EDTA-treated Vacutainer tubes. Isolated per sample were at least 7 million PBMCs. CDR1 and CDR2 from the germline V gene are LGHNT and FRNRAP. V shed 2 bases and J shed 3 bases, with 19 bases lying between them. The CDR3 covers 18 residues. Combining a sample-barcoded 5' primer with a J-beta primer mix, a second PCR ran for roughly 7 to 12 cycles. The authors tagged each cDNA molecule using a template-switch adaptor with 12 random nucleotides. Each CDR3 protein gets one entry after TCRdb re-called the 5' RACE reads with MiXCR. The sample records about 780,000 distinct CDR3 sequences, roughly 46% being singletons.

The sample consisted of blood. This clonotype was sampled from a man older than 75 in good health. The genes are TRBV12-5 and TRBJ2-2; the D gene is possibly TRBD1 (6 bases). The chain's CDR3 is CASGLLTSAGVDTGELFF. The CDR3 region has the DNA TGTGCTAGTGGTTTGTTAACGTCGGCAGGGGTTGACACCGGGGAGCTGTTTTTT.